The clone carrying this T cell receptor beta chain has only a few counts. The source of the sample is a study of blood T cell repertoires in COVID-19. Repertoires were generated with immunoSEQ multiplex PCR, while TCRdb's copy carries only in-frame clones and drops some. The sample comprises a few hundred thousand clones, 75% to 90% of which are singletons, and around 12% rests with the top ten. The CDR3 sequence is 13 residues long. Trimming took 4 bases from V and 3 from J, leaving 8 bases between them. Germline V gene data show CDR1 as LGHDT and CDR2 as YNNKEL (reference sequence). The TCR comes from an older woman with acute or convalescent COVID-19. This sequence joins TRBV3-1 (or the pseudogene TRBV3-2) and TRBJ2-3; D is possibly TRBD1 (6 bases). The sample consisted of peripheral blood. The DNA of the CDR3 is TGTGCCAGCAGCCGAGGGGGTACAGATACGCAGTATTTT. Protein: CASSRGGTDTQYF.